Sequencing of this T cell receptor beta chain was carried out in a study of cytomegalovirus exposure and HLA in healthy donors. Study outcomes and limitations: TCR beta V segments were, for the most part, productive about 87% or about 30% of the time in an earlier analysis.

The germline CDR1 and CDR2 sequences are MNHEY and SVGAGI. This CDR3 spans 15 amino acids. V shed 2 bases, J shed 6 bases, and the junction held 6 bases outside the gene matches. Primers: 60 Vbeta forward and 13 Jbeta reverse. The table came from immunoSEQ multiplex PCR; TCRdb's copy has only in-frame clones and leaves some out. The repertoire includes over 100,000 clones, around 80% of them detected once, and 1.4% to 1.5% sits in the top ten. This clone has only one observation. The target antigen is unknown. The sequence came from a female donor in good health and CMV-seronegative. This chain uses TRBV6-5 with TRBJ1-5, with 8 positions matching TRBD1. Sequencing was carried out using PBMCs. The CDR3 loop is CASSYTTGDGQPQHF. The DNA for the CDR3 is TGTGCCAGCAGTTACACGACAGGGGATGGTCAGCCCCAGCATTTT.